This is a list of T cell receptor beta chains from one sample in a study of blood T cell repertoires in COVID-19. Sequencing was performed with immunoSEQ multiplex PCR; in TCRdb, only in-frame clones are kept and a portion is missing. The sample includes roughly 50,000 clones, roughly 84% of them seen just once. The sequenced material came from peripheral blood. All receptors come from a woman of 80 years or more with acute or convalescent COVID-19. Each CDR3 is given with its conserved first and last residue. The order of the fields is clone size, V gene, J gene, D gene, CDR3 protein, CDR3 DNA. The D gene is left open where the match is weak. Some rows mark clone size as missing; the rest say once, few, many or name a class of expanded clone.

size: -
V: TRBV18
J: TRBJ2-1
D: TRBD2
CDR3: CASSPSASGGAGFF
DNA: TGTGCCAGCTCACCCTCCGCTAGCGGGGGGGCCGGGTTCTTC

size: -
V: TRBV6-1
J: TRBJ2-2
D: TRBD1
CDR3: CASSEDRGNGELFF
DNA: TGTGCCAGCAGTGAGGACAGGGGTAACGGGGAGCTGTTTTTT

size: -
V: TRBV25-1
J: TRBJ1-6
D: -
CDR3: CASSEYTRDSPLHF
DNA: TGTGCCAGCAGTGAATATACCAGGGATTCACCCCTCCACTTT

size: -
V: TRBV19
J: TRBJ1-5
D: -
CDR3: CASSISPRQPQHF
DNA: TGTGCCAGTAGTATCAGCCCCAGGCAGCCCCAGCATTTT

size: -
V: TRBV5-1
J: TRBJ2-5
D: -
CDR3: CASSLQGGETQYF
DNA: TGCGCCAGCAGCTTGCAGGGAGGTGAGACCCAGTACTTC

size: once
V: TRBV7-7
J: TRBJ2-1
D: -
CDR3: CASSLGGGANEQFF
DNA: TGTGCTAGCAGCTTAGGGGGGGGTGCCAATGAGCAGTTCTTC

size: -
V: TRBV7-6
J: TRBJ2-1
D: -
CDR3: CASSPGGPSSYNEQFF
DNA: TGTGCCAGCAGCCCGGGGGGCCCGAGCTCCTACAATGAGCAGTTCTTC

size: -
V: TRBV14
J: TRBJ1-1
D: TRBD1
CDR3: CASSHLPGQGSAEAFF
DNA: TGTGCCAGCAGCCATCTCCCGGGACAGGGGAGTGCTGAAGCTTTCTTT

size: few
V: TRBV29-1
J: TRBJ1-1
D: -
CDR3: CSVSDRPLRAFF
DNA: TGCAGCGTTTCCGACAGGCCCCTGCGGGCTTTCTTT

size: -
V: TRBV3-1/TRBV3-2
J: TRBJ2-3
D: TRBD2
CDR3: CASSQGRGLAVDTQYF
DNA: TGTGCCAGCAGCCAGGGGCGGGGACTAGCGGTAGATACGCAGTATTTT

size: -
V: TRBV5-5
J: TRBJ1-5
D: -
CDR3: CASNPSGTNQPQHF
DNA: TGTGCCAGCAACCCCTCAGGTACCAATCAGCCCCAGCATTTT

size: once
V: TRBV3-1/TRBV3-2
J: TRBJ2-1
D: -
CDR3: CASSQGQEGEEQFF
DNA: TGTGCCAGCAGCCAAGGTCAGGAGGGTGAAGAGCAGTTCTTC

size: few
V: TRBV7-9
J: TRBJ2-2
D: TRBD1
CDR3: CASSSRQGFTGELFF
DNA: TGTGCCAGCAGCTCCAGACAGGGATTCACCGGGGAGCTGTTTTTT

size: -
V: TRBV6-5
J: TRBJ1-5
D: -
CDR3: CASNQGNSNQPQHF
DNA: TGTGCCAGCAATCAGGGGAATAGCAATCAGCCCCAGCATTTT

size: -
V: TRBV5-1
J: TRBJ1-1
D: -
CDR3: CASSLVQGLNTEAFF
DNA: TGCGCCAGCAGCTTAGTTCAGGGATTGAACACTGAAGCTTTCTTT

size: -
V: TRBV5-6
J: TRBJ1-1
D: TRBD1
CDR3: CASSIGQGRTEAFF
DNA: TGTGCCAGCAGCATAGGACAGGGCCGAACTGAAGCTTTCTTT

size: -
V: TRBV5-1
J: TRBJ1-4
D: -
CDR3: CASRLNEKLFF
DNA: TGCGCCAGCAGGCTAAATGAAAAACTGTTTTTT

size: -
V: TRBV5-5
J: TRBJ2-7
D: TRBD1
CDR3: CASSLRGTGLSYEQYF
DNA: TGTGCCAGCAGCTTGAGGGGGACAGGCCTATCCTACGAGCAGTACTTC

size: -
V: TRBV9
J: TRBJ1-2
D: -
CDR3: CASSRRLGGGVGEGYTF
DNA: TGTGCCAGCAGCAGACGACTCGGGGGAGGCGTTGGGGAAGGCTACACCTTC

size: once
V: TRBV19
J: TRBJ1-2
D: -
CDR3: CASNFGGYTF
DNA: TGTGCCAGTAATTTCGGTGGCTACACCTTC